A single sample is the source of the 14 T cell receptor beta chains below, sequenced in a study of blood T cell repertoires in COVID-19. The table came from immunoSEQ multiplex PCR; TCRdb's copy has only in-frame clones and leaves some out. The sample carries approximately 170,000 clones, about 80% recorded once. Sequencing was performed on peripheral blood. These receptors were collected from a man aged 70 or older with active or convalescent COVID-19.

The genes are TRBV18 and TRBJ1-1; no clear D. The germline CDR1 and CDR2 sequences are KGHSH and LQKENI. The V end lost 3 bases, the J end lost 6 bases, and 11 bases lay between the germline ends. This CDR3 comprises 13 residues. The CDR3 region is CASSPIAGAEAFF. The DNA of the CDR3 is TGTGCCAGCTCACCTATTGCGGGTGCTGAAGCTTTCTTT.

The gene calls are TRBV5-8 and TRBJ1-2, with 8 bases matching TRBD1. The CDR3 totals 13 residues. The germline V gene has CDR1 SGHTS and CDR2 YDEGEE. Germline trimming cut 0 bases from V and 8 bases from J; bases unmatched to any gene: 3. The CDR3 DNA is TGTGCCAGCAGCTTGGTGGACAGGGTAGGCTACACCTTC. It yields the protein CASSLVDRVGYTF.

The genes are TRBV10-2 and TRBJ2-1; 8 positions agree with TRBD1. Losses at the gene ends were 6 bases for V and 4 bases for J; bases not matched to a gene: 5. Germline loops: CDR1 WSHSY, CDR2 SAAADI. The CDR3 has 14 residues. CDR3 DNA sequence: TGCGCCAGCAGCGGGACAGGACATTACAATGAGCAGTTCTTC. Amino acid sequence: CASSGTGHYNEQFF.

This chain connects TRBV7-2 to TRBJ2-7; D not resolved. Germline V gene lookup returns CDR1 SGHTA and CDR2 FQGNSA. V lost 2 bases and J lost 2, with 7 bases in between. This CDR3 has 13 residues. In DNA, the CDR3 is TGTGCCAGCAGCTTACGACTGACCTACGAGCAGTACTTC. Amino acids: CASSLRLTYEQYF.

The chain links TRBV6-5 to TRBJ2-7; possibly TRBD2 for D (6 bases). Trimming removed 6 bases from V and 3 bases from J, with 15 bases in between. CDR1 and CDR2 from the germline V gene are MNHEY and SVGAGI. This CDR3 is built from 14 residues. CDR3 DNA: TGTGCCAGCAGCCCCCTCCCCGGGAGCTACGAGCAGTACTTC. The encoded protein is CASSPLPGSYEQYF.

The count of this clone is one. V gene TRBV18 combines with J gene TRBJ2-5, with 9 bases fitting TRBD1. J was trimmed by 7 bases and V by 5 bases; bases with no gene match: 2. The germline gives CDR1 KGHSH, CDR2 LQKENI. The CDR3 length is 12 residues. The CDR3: CASSVDRGTQYF. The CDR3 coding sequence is TGTGCCAGCTCAGTGGACAGGGGGACCCAGTACTTC. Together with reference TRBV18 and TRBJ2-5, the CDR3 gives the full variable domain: NAGVMQNPRHLVRRRGQEARLRCSPMKGHSHVYWYRQLPEEGLKFMVYLQKENIIDESGMPKERFSAEFPKEGPSILRIQQVVRGDSAAYFCASSVDRGTQYFGPGTRLLVL.

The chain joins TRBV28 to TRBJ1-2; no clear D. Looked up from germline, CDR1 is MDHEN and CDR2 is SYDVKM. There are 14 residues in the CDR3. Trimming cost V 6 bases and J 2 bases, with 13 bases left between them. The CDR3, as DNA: TGTGCCAGCAGGCACCCGGACTTCAACTATGGCTACACCTTC. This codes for CASRHPDFNYGYTF.

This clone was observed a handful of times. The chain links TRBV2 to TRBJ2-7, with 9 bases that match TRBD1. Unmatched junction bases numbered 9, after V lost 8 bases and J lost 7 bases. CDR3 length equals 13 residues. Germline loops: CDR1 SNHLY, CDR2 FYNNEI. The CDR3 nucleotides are TGTGCCAGCGGGACAGGGCTCCCTAGAGAGCAGTACTTC. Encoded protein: CASGTGLPREQYF.

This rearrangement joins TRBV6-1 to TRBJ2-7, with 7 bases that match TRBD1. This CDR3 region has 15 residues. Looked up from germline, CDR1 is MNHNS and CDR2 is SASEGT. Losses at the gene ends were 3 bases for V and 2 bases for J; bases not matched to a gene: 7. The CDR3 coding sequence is TGTGCCAGCAGTGAGCCGGGACAGATCACCTACGAGCAGTACTTC. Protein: CASSEPGQITYEQYF.

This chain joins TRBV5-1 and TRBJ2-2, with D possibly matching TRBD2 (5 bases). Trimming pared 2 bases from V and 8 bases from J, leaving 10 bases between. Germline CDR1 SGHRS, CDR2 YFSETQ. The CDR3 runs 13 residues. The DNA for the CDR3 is TGCGCCAGCAGCTTTCGGGGATGGGGGGAGCTGTTTTTT. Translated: CASSFRGWGELFF.

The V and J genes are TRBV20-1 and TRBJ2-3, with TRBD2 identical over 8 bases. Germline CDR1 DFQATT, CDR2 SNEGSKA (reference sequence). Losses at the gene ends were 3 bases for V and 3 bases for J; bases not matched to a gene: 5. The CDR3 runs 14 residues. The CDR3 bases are TGCAGTGCTAGTGTTAGCGGGAAGACAGATACGCAGTATTTT. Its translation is CSASVSGKTDTQYF.

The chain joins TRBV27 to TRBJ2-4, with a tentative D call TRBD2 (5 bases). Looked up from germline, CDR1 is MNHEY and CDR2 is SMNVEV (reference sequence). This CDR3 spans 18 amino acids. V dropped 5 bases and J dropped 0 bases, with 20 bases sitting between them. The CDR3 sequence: CASSRKLKEGRAKNIQYF. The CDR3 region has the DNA TGTGCCAGCAGTAGAAAACTCAAGGAAGGGAGAGCCAAAAACATTCAGTACTTC.

CDR3 in amino acids: CASSTSYEQYF. CDR3 in DNA: TGTGCCAGCTCAACATCCTACGAGCAGTACTTC. This chain uses TRBV18 with TRBJ2-7; D is uncertain. Germline V gene lookup returns CDR1 KGHSH and CDR2 LQKENI. V was pared by 5 bases and J by 1 base, with 3 bases between. The CDR3 totals 11 residues.

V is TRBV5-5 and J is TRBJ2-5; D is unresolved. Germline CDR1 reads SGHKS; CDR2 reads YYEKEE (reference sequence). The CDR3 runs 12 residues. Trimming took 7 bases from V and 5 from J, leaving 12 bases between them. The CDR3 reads CASAPPGETQYF. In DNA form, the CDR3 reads TGTGCCAGCGCCCCCCCCGGGGAGACCCAGTACTTC.